The text below deals with one T cell receptor (beta chain). This sample is drawn from a study of T cell changes during pregnancy in multiple sclerosis. The repertoire was sequenced with immunoSEQ multiplex PCR; TCRdb's copy has only in-frame clones and lacks some. This sample carries 33,000 or so clones, over 85% of them seen once, and the ten largest clones take 5% to 6%. Germline lookup yields CDR1 SGHAT and CDR2 FQNNGV. V lost 2 bases to trimming and J lost 5 bases; unmatched junction nucleotides: 4. CDR3 size: 16 residues. This receptor was identified in a female donor in good health, enrolled as a control in a pregnancy study. Sequenced material: peripheral blood, taken in the third trimester of pregnancy. The chain is built from TRBV11-2 and TRBJ2-2; 11 bases line up with TRBD2. The CDR3 DNA follows: TGTGCCAGCAGCTTATTAGCGGGGGGGCCGACCGGGGAGCTGTTTTTT. It codes for CASSLLAGGPTGELFF.